This T cell receptor (beta chain) was sequenced for a study of blood T cell repertoires in COVID-19. Study at large: The United States, Italy and Spain provided the acute and convalescent COVID-19 samples. Nucleic acid was either cDNA or gDNA, and it came from T cells, B-cell-depleted T cells, or PBMCs.

The germline V gene has CDR1 SGHAT and CDR2 FQNNGV. The CDR3 runs 14 residues. The V end was cut by 2 bases, the J end by 3 bases, with 9 bases between. This clone showed up just once. In the source study's methods: Amplification of reference gene primers provided the estimated nucleated cell counts. Method: immunoSEQ multiplex PCR; TCRdb's copy keeps in-frame clones and lacks some. That table gives V, J and clone size, and the DNA gave D and trimming. The sample includes roughly 40,000 clones, almost 85% of them seen just once. Sequencing was performed on peripheral blood. The source of this sequence is a human donor in a cohort sampled during active COVID-19. This rearrangement joins TRBV11-2 to TRBJ2-3; D is unresolved. Here the CDR3 DNA reads TGTGCCAGCAGCTTACAAACTTCTACAGATACGCAGTATTTT. It codes for CASSLQTSTDTQYF.